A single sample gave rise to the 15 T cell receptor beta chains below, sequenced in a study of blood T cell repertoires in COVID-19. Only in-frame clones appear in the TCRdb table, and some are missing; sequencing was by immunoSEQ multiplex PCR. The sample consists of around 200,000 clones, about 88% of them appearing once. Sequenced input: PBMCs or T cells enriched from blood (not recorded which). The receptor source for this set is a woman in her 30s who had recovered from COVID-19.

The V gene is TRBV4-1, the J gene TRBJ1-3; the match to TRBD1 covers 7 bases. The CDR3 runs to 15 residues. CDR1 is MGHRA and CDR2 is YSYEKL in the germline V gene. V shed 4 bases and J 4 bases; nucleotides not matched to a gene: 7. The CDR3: CASSLQPGQGNTIYF. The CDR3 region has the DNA TGCGCCAGCAGCCTCCAACCGGGACAGGGAAACACCATATATTTT.

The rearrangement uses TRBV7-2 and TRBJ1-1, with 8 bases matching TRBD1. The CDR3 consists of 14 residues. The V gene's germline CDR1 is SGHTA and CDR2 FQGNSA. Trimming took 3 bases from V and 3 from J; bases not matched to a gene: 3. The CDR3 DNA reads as TGTGCCAGCAGCTTCAGGGGGCGGGACACTGAAGCTTTCTTT. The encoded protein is CASSFRGRDTEAFF. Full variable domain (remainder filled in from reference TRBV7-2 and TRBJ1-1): GAGVSQSPSNKVTEKGKDVELRCDPISGHTALYWYRQSLGQGLEFLIYFQGNSAPDKSGLPSDRFSAERTGGSVSTLTIQRTQQEDSAVYLCASSFRGRDTEAFFGQGTRLTVV.

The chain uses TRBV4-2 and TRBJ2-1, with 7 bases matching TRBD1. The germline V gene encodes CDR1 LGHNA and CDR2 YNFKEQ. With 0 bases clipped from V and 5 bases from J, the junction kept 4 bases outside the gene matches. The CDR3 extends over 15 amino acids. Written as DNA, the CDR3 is TGTGCCAGCAGCCAAGACAGGGGGATTCACAATGAGCAGTTCTTC. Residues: CASSQDRGIHNEQFF.

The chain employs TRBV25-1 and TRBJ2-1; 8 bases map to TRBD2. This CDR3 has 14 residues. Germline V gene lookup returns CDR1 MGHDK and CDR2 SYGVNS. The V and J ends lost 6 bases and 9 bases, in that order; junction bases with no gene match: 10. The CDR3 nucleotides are TGTGCCAGCAGCGCCGGGACTAGGGGTGTTGAGCAGTTCTTC. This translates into CASSAGTRGVEQFF.

This CDR3 is CASTRQGWSTEAFF. The CDR3 DNA reads TGTGCCAGCACCCGACAGGGTTGGAGCACTGAAGCTTTCTTT. The J gene is TRBJ1-1, the V gene TRBV6-5; 7 nucleotides match TRBD1. In germline, CDR1 is MNHEY, CDR2 SVGAGI. CDR3 length: 14 amino acids. The V segment lost 7 bases and the J segment 4 bases; nucleotides outside the gene matches: 9.

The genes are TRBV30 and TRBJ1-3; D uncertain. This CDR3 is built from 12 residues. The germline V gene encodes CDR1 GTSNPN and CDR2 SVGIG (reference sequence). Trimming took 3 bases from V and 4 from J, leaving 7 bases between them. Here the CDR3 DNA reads TGTGCCTGGAGCGGCAGGGGAAACACCATATATTTT. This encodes CAWSGRGNTIYF.

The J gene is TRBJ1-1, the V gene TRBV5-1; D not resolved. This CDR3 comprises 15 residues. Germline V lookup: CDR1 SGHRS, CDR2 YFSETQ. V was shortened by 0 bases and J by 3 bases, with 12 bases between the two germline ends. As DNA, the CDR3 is TGCGCCAGCAGCTTGGGACTGGTCGGGGACACTGAAGCTTTCTTT. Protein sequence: CASSLGLVGDTEAFF.

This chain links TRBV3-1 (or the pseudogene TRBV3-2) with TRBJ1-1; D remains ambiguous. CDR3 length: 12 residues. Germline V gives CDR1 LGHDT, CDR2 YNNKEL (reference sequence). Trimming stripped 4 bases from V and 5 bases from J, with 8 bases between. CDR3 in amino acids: CASSRADTEAFF. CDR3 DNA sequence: TGTGCCAGCAGCCGGGCTGATACTGAAGCTTTCTTT.

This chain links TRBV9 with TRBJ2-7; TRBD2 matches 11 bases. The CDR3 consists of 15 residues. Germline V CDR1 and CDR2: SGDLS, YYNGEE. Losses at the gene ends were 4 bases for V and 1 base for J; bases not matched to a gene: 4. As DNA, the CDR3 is TGTGCCAGCAGCCCCAGGACTAGCGGGTCCTACGAGCAGTACTTC. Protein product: CASSPRTSGSYEQYF.

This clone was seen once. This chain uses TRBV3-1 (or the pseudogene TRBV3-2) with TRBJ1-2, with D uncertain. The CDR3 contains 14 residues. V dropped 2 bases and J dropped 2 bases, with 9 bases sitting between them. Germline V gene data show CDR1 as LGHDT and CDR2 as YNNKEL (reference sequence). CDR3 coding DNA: TGTGCCAGCAGCCAACGCGGGCTCAACTATGGCTACACCTTC. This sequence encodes CASSQRGLNYGYTF.

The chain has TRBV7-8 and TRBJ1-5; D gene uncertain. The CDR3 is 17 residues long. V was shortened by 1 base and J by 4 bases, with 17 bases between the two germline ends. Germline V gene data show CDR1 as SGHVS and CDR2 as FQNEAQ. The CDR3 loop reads CASSLEAEGRKNQPQHF. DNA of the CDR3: TGTGCCAGCAGCTTAGAGGCAGAGGGTAGAAAGAATCAGCCCCAGCATTTT.

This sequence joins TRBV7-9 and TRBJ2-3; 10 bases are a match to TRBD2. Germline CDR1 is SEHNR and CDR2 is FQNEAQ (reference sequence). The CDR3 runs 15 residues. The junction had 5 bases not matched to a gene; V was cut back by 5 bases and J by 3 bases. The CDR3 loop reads CASSLLAGATDTQYF. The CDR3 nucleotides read TGTGCCAGCAGCCTCCTAGCGGGGGCTACAGATACGCAGTATTTT.

CDR3 sequence: CASSPSRANYGYTF. Written as DNA, the CDR3 is TGTGCCAGCAGCCCCAGCAGGGCTAACTATGGCTACACCTTC. This chain connects TRBV11-2 to TRBJ1-2, with D possibly matching TRBD1 (5 bases). The CDR3 sequence is 14 residues long. V was trimmed by 5 bases and J by 0 bases, leaving 10 bases between them. Germline lookup yields CDR1 SGHAT and CDR2 FQNNGV.

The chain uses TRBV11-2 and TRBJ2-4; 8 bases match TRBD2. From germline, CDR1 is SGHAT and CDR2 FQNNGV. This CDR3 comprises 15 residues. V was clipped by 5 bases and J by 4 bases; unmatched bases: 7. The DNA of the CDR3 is TGTGCCAGCAGCCGTGGAGGCGGGGGGAAAAACATTCAGTACTTC. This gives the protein CASSRGGGGKNIQYF.

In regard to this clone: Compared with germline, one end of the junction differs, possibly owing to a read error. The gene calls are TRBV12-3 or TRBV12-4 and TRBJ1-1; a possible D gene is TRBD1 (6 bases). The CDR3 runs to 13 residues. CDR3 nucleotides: TGCGCCGGTCGGGGACATCTAGACAATGAAGCTTTCTTT. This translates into CAGRGHLDNEAFF.